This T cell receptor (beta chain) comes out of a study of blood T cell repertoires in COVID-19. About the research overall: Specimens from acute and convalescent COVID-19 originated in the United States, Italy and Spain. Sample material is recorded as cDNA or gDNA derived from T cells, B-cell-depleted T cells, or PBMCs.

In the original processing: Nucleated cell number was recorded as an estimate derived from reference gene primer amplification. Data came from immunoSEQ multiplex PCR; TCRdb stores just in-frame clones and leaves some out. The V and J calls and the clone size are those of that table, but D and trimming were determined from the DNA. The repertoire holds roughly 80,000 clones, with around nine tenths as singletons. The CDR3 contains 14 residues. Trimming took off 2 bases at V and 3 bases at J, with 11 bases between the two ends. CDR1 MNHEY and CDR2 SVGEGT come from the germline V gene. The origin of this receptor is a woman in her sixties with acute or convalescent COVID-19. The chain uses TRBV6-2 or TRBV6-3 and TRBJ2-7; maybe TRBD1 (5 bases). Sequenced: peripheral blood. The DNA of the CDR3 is TGTGCCAGCAGTTACAGGCAGGGTCTCTACGAGCAGTACTTC. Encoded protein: CASSYRQGLYEQYF.